The 23 T cell receptor beta chains reported below all come from one sample, sequenced in a study of early T cells in non-severe SARS-CoV-2 infection (dated by TCRdb to about 2021). Library method: 5' RACE. The instrument given in TCRdb is NextSeq 500. TCRdb reprocessing: public reads trimmed at Q25 with fastp, clones called with MiXCR, in-frame beta chains kept. Each entry is one CDR3 protein sequence, shown with its most common DNA and genes. This sample is represented by tens of thousands of distinct CDR3 sequences; around 11% of them were singletons. Roughly 3% of the sample is in the top ten clones. Material: whole blood, obtained at baseline. The receptors come from an adult who was a healthcare worker with PCR-confirmed SARS-CoV-2 infection or an uninfected control (not recorded which).

This clonotype was observed a handful of times. V and J are TRBV2 and TRBJ1-5; D is perhaps TRBD1 (5 bases). V lost 4 bases, J lost 7 bases, and 17 bases lay in between. The CDR3 runs 15 residues. CDR1 is SNHLY, CDR2 FYNNEI, per germline. The chain's CDR3 is CASSVAGGSEQPQHF. The CDR3 DNA sequence: TGTGCCAGCAGTGTTGCTGGGGGTTCAGAACAGCCCCAGCATTTT.

There are a few counts of this clonotype. The genes are TRBV6-2 or TRBV6-3 and TRBJ1-2; 12 nucleotides match TRBD1. V lost 6 bases, J lost 3 bases, and 8 bases stayed unmatched. This CDR3 has 16 residues. CDR1 is MNHEY, CDR2 SVGEGT, per germline. The DNA of the CDR3 is TGTGCCAGCAGGGGACAGGGGGCCGCCGAAGACTATGGCTACACCTTC. Translating gives CASRGQGAAEDYGYTF.

The rearrangement joins TRBV11-1 to TRBJ2-1, with D perhaps matching TRBD2 (6 bases). The CDR3 is 15 residues long. Germline-derived CDR1 and CDR2 are SGHAT and FQDESV (reference sequence). Between the trimmed V and J ends, which lost 4 bases and 6 bases, there was a span of 16 bases. The CDR3 spells CASSSYGPGGNEQFF. CDR3 sequence (DNA): TGTGCCAGCAGCTCCTACGGACCCGGGGGCAATGAGCAGTTCTTC.

This clonotype came up many times. The V and J genes are TRBV6-1 and TRBJ2-3; 12 bases map to TRBD2. This CDR3 contains 20 residues. Per germline, CDR1 MNHNS and CDR2 SASEGT. The V gene end was trimmed by 4 bases and the J gene end by 0 bases; junction bases not matched to a gene: 14. The CDR3 DNA reads TGTGCCAGCAGTGCTAGGACTAGCGGGGCGCTCCCTCCTAGCACAGATACGCAGTATTTT. It encodes CASSARTSGALPPSTDTQYF.

The gene calls are TRBV7-8 and TRBJ2-5; no clear D gene. Germline values: CDR1 SGHVS, CDR2 FQNEAQ. The CDR3 loop spans 14 amino acids. Trimming took 2 bases from V and 1 from J, leaving 8 bases between them. CDR3 sequence reads: CASSLSLVQETQYF. In DNA form, the CDR3 reads TGTGCCAGCAGCTTAAGTCTAGTCCAAGAGACCCAGTACTTC.

This clonotype has only a few counts. The chain joins TRBV7-8 to TRBJ2-1; 7 bases match TRBD1. The CDR3 runs 15 residues. V trimming: 5 bases; J trimming: 7 bases; junction bases outside the gene matches: 11. Per germline, CDR1 SGHVS and CDR2 FQNEAQ. As DNA, the CDR3 is TGTGCCAGCAGCCAGCAAGGGGGCCGTTGGAATGAGCAGTTCTTC. Translation gives CASSQQGGRWNEQFF.

A few counts support this clonotype. The chain recombines TRBV5-1 with TRBJ2-7; D may correspond to TRBD1 or TRBD2 (7 bases each). V shed 2 bases and J shed 1 base, with 16 bases lying between them. The germline gives CDR1 SGHRS, CDR2 YFSETQ. The CDR3 runs 16 residues. The CDR3: CASSFGGTATSYEQYF. The CDR3 region has the DNA TGCGCCAGCAGCTTCGGGGGGACAGCCACGTCCTACGAGCAGTACTTC.

The V and J genes are TRBV20-1 and TRBJ2-7; D may correspond to TRBD1 or TRBD2 (7 bases each). The length of the CDR3 is 15 residues. V lost 3 bases, J lost 2 bases, and 17 bases lay in between. Germline values: CDR1 DFQATT, CDR2 SNEGSKA (reference sequence). CDR3 residues: CSASPDREGAYEQYF. Here the CDR3 DNA reads TGCAGTGCTAGTCCCGACAGGGAGGGGGCCTACGAGCAGTACTTC.

This clonotype was seen ten or more times. The genes are TRBV25-1 and TRBJ2-2, with no clear D. V was cut by 2 bases and J by 5 bases, with 0 bases left in between. The CDR3 extends over 11 amino acids. The germline CDR1 and CDR2 sequences are MGHDK and SYGVNS. The DNA of the CDR3 is TGTGCCAGCAGTGAAACCGGGGAGCTGTTTTTT. This encodes CASSETGELFF.

This clonotype was found many times. The rearrangement uses TRBV29-1 and TRBJ2-1; D is uncertain. CDR1 SQVTM and CDR2 ANQGSEA come from the germline V gene. The CDR3 runs 11 residues. Trimming shortened V by 7 bases and J by 6 bases, and 10 bases separated the two germline ends. The CDR3 loop reads CSGVVGNEQFF. CDR3 DNA: TGCAGCGGGGTCGTGGGCAATGAGCAGTTCTTC.

This clonotype was seen a few times. The rearrangement links TRBV4-3 to TRBJ2-7; the match to TRBD1 covers 8 bases. Per the germline V gene, CDR1 is LGHNA and CDR2 is YSLEER. With V trimmed by 0 bases and J by 6 bases, 7 bases remained unmatched. CDR3 length: 15 amino acids. The CDR3 is CASSQDDRGGREQYF. In DNA, the CDR3 is TGCGCCAGCAGCCAAGATGACAGGGGAGGTCGCGAGCAGTACTTC.

V is TRBV7-9 and J is TRBJ2-7; D call uncertain. Trimming took off 3 bases at V and 0 bases at J, with 9 bases between the two ends. The CDR3 is 14 residues long. Germline loops: CDR1 SEHNR, CDR2 FQNEAQ (reference sequence). CDR3 protein: CASSLPGSSYEQYF. Written as DNA, the CDR3 is TGTGCCAGCAGCTTGCCGGGCAGCTCCTACGAGCAGTACTTC.

This clonotype was seen a handful of times. The V call is TRBV5-1, the J call TRBJ1-2, with no clear D. The CDR3 covers 9 residues. Trimming took 2 bases from V and 10 from J, leaving 3 bases between them. Germline V gene data show CDR1 as SGHRS and CDR2 as YFSETQ. CDR3 bases: TGCGCCAGCAGCTTCCTCTACACCTTC. This translates into CASSFLYTF.

The gene calls are TRBV19 and TRBJ1-2; D uncertain. Germline CDR1 and CDR2: LNHDA and SQIVND (reference sequence). This CDR3 has 14 amino acids. Trimming removed 6 bases from V and 0 bases from J, with 11 bases in between. CDR3 bases: TGTGCCAGTAGCTGGCAGCTAACTAACTATGGCTACACCTTC. As protein: CASSWQLTNYGYTF.

V usage is TRBV9 and J usage is TRBJ2-3; a weak D match, TRBD2 (5 bases). Trimming shortened V by 4 bases and J by 4 bases, and 10 bases separated the two germline ends. Germline V CDR1 and CDR2: SGDLS, YYNGEE. The CDR3 consists of 13 residues. The CDR3 DNA reads as TGTGCCAGCAGCCTAGGACTTCCAGATACGCAGTATTTT. Translating it yields CASSLGLPDTQYF.

This clonotype was seen more than once but under ten times. The V and J genes are TRBV5-4 and TRBJ2-2; D might be TRBD1 or TRBD2, each matching 5 bases. Trimming removed 4 bases at V and 1 base at J, with 11 bases between. The V gene's germline CDR1 is SGHNT and CDR2 YYREEE (reference sequence). The CDR3 runs 15 residues. The CDR3 DNA sequence: TGTGCCAGCAGCCCCGGGACCCAGAACACCGGGGAGCTGTTTTTT. Protein product: CASSPGTQNTGELFF.

The V and J genes are TRBV7-3 and TRBJ2-7, with D possibly TRBD2 on 5 matching bases. CDR1 is SGHTA and CDR2 is FQGTGA in the germline V gene. The CDR3 covers 12 residues. V was cut by 2 bases and J by 11 bases, with 13 bases left in between. The CDR3 region has the DNA TGTGCCAGCAGCTTAGTCGGGGAGAACAAGTACTTC. Protein product: CASSLVGENKYF.

In its sample, this clonotype was seen a few times. The gene calls are TRBV29-1 and TRBJ2-2; the D gene is possibly TRBD2 (6 bases). The V gene's germline CDR1 is SQVTM and CDR2 ANQGSEA. The ends were cut back, 6 bases at V and 1 base at J, with 9 bases in the middle. The CDR3 spans 13 residues. The CDR3 DNA sequence: TGCAGCGTCATGGGGGGGAACACCGGGGAGCTGTTTTTT. As protein: CSVMGGNTGELFF.

This chain connects TRBV4-1 to TRBJ1-5, with no clear D. CDR3 length: 16 residues. Germline V gene data show CDR1 as MGHRA and CDR2 as YSYEKL. Between the trimmed V and J ends, which lost 0 bases and 3 bases, there was a span of 12 bases. CDR3 bases: TGCGCCAGCAGCCAAGAAGGCAGCACCACCAATCAGCCCCAGCATTTT. This codes for CASSQEGSTTNQPQHF.

The chain uses TRBV7-9 and TRBJ1-1, with D perhaps matching TRBD1 (5 bases). Between the trimmed V and J ends, which lost 9 bases and 1 base, there was a span of 12 bases. The CDR3 is 13 residues long. Germline CDR1 and CDR2: SEHNR and FQNEAQ (reference sequence). The CDR3 DNA is TGTGCCAGTGCAGGGTTTACGAACACTGAAGCTTTCTTT. Protein product: CASAGFTNTEAFF.

The chain combines TRBV12-3 or TRBV12-4 with TRBJ2-7; a possible D gene is TRBD2 (6 bases). The V end lost 8 bases, the J end lost 3 bases, and 17 bases lay between the germline ends. The CDR3 loop spans 14 amino acids. The CDR3 sequence: CASCPGGTIYEQYF. CDR3 coding DNA: TGTGCCAGCTGCCCCGGGGGTACCATCTACGAGCAGTACTTC.

This clonotype was observed a few times. The CDR3 nucleotides read TGTGCCAGCAGCTTCACAGGATCGAACACTGAAGCTTTCTTT. Its protein product is CASSFTGSNTEAFF. The chain is built from TRBV7-2 and TRBJ1-1; TRBD1 might be the D (5 bases). Germline-derived CDR1 and CDR2 are SGHTA and FQGNSA. The V gene lost 3 bases and the J gene lost 1 base, with 9 bases spanning the gap. This CDR3 is built from 14 residues.

This clonotype was seen only a few times. This chain connects TRBV19 to TRBJ2-7; weak D call: TRBD2 (6 bases). V lost 5 bases and J lost 1, with 6 bases in between. Germline V gene lookup returns CDR1 LNHDA and CDR2 SQIVND (reference sequence). CDR3 length: 12 amino acids. CDR3 in amino acids: CASSRGSYEQYF. The CDR3 nucleotides read TGTGCCAGTAGTCGGGGGTCCTACGAGCAGTACTTC.